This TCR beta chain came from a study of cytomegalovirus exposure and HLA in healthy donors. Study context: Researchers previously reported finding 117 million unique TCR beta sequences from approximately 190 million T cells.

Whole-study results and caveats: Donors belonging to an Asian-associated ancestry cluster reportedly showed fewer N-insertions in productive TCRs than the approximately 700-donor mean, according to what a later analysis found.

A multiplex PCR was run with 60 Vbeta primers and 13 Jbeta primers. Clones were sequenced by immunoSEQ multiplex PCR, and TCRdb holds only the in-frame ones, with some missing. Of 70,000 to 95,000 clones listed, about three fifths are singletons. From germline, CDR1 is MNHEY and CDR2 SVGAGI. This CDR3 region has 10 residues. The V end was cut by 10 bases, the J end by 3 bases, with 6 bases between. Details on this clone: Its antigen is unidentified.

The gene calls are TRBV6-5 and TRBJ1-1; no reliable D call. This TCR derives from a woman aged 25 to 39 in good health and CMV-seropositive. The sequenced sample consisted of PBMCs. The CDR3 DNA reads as TGTGCCACCGGGGACACTGAAGCTTTCTTT. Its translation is CATGDTEAFF.